Shown below are 32 T cell receptor beta chains from a single sample sequenced in a study of blood T cell repertoires in COVID-19 (dated by TCRdb to 2020 to 2021). Library preparation employed the immunoSEQ multiplex PCR assay. Held by TCRdb, this immuneACCESS table contains in-frame sequences only and omits some clones. Under half of the omission traces to an unresolved V gene where checked; the cause of the rest is unknown. This sample lists 250,000 to 350,000 clones; 70% to 90% were detected once. The ten largest clonotypes hold 6.9% of the sample. The sequencing sample was made of peripheral blood. The origin of the receptors is a woman in her twenties or thirties who had recovered from COVID-19.

The CDR3 loop reads CASSRGQGGNQPQHF. The CDR3 DNA follows: TGTGCCAGCAGTAGGGGACAGGGAGGAAATCAGCCCCAGCATTTT. The rearrangement joins TRBV2 to TRBJ1-5, with TRBD1 matching 9 bases. The length of the CDR3 is 15 residues. The germline V gene encodes CDR1 SNHLY and CDR2 FYNNEI. After removal of 5 bases from V and 4 bases from J, the junction contained 6 bases not matched to a gene.

The chain is built from TRBV24-1 and TRBJ1-2, with unresolved D. The CDR3 totals 14 residues. Deletions cut 4 bases from V and 8 bases from J, with 16 bases between. Looked up from germline, CDR1 is KGHDR and CDR2 is SFDVKD. The CDR3: CATSDRRRARGYTF. In DNA, the CDR3 is TGTGCCACCAGTGACCGTCGGAGGGCTCGGGGCTACACCTTC.

The genes are TRBV7-9 and TRBJ2-3; 12 nucleotides line up with TRBD2. The CDR3 totals 15 residues. V trimming: 5 bases; J trimming: 2 bases; junction bases outside the gene matches: 2. Looked up from germline, CDR1 is SEHNR and CDR2 is FQNEAQ (reference sequence). CDR3 residues: CASSRTSGDTDTQYF. The CDR3 DNA is TGTGCCAGCAGCCGGACTAGCGGGGACACAGATACGCAGTATTTT.

This clone was found a few times. Germline is not matched at one junction end, which may reflect a read error. The V and J genes are TRBV7-3 and TRBJ2-2, with a possible D match to TRBD1 (6 bases). Germline assignment: CDR1 SGHTA and CDR2 FQGTGA. This CDR3 contains 16 residues. The CDR3, as DNA: TGTGCCAGCAGCCTAACAGACAGGCCGAACACCGGGGAGCTGTTTTTT. It is translated as CASSLTDRPNTGELFF.

This chain uses TRBV27 with TRBJ2-3; 9 nucleotides line up with TRBD2. The trim removed 2 bases at V and 8 bases at J, leaving 5 bases unmatched. Germline V gives CDR1 MNHEY, CDR2 SMNVEV (reference sequence). This CDR3 region has 14 residues. The DNA for the CDR3 is TGTGCCAGCAGTTTAGCGGGGGGGCCCGGTACGCAGTATTTT. As protein: CASSLAGGPGTQYF.

The gene calls are TRBV3-1 (or the pseudogene TRBV3-2) and TRBJ2-3; TRBD1 aligns across 7 bases. Per the germline V gene, CDR1 is LGHDT and CDR2 is YNNKEL (reference sequence). V was pared by 4 bases and J by 0 bases, with 4 bases of the junction left unmatched. CDR3 length: 15 residues. The CDR3 spells CASSPGTESTDTQYF. CDR3 DNA: TGTGCCAGCAGCCCCGGGACAGAGAGCACAGATACGCAGTATTTT.

In this sample, this clone turned up a few times. This chain uses TRBV3-1 (or the pseudogene TRBV3-2) with TRBJ2-2, with a tentative D call TRBD2 (6 bases). The germline CDR1 and CDR2 sequences are LGHDT and YNNKEL (reference sequence). This CDR3 contains 14 residues. V gave up 0 bases and J gave up 6 bases, with 8 bases separating them. CDR3 protein: CASSQDPGAGELFF. The DNA of the CDR3 is TGTGCCAGCAGCCAAGACCCGGGGGCCGGGGAGCTGTTTTTT.

The CDR3, as DNA: TGTGCCAGCAGTCTAGGAATGGGTCACAATGAGCAGTTCTTC. It specifies CASSLGMGHNEQFF. The chain combines TRBV6-4 with TRBJ2-1; D is unresolved. V dropped 5 bases and J dropped 5 bases, with 13 bases sitting between them. This CDR3 has 14 amino acids. Germline assignment: CDR1 MRHNA and CDR2 SNTAGT.

V usage is TRBV9 and J usage is TRBJ2-7; D might be TRBD2 (6 bases). The CDR3 runs to 15 residues. Germline CDR1 is SGDLS and CDR2 is YYNGEE. Trimming removed 3 bases at V and 0 bases at J, with 13 bases between. The CDR3 protein is CASSEDRDFSYEQYF. The CDR3 nucleotides are TGTGCCAGCAGCGAGGACCGGGACTTCTCCTACGAGCAGTACTTC.

This chain uses TRBV24-1 with TRBJ2-4; TRBD2 matches at 9 bases. The CDR3 is made up of 16 amino acids. Germline V CDR1 and CDR2: KGHDR, SFDVKD. Unmatched junction bases numbered 5, after V lost 4 bases and J lost 2 bases. This chain's CDR3 is CATSEGAGGSKNIQYF. CDR3 nucleotides: TGTGCCACCAGTGAGGGCGCGGGGGGGTCCAAAAACATTCAGTACTTC.

V and J are TRBV6-5 and TRBJ2-5; D is perhaps TRBD2 (6 bases). Germline V gene sequence: CDR1 MNHEY, CDR2 SVGAGI. The CDR3 contains 14 residues. V lost 5 bases to trimming and J lost 5 bases, with 15 bases between them. The CDR3 DNA reads as TGTGCCAGCAGTCCCGGTCGGAGGGAGGAGACCCAGTACTTC. It specifies CASSPGRREETQYF.

The chain links TRBV24-1 to TRBJ2-3; tentatively, D is TRBD1 (6 bases). This CDR3 region has 17 residues. CDR1 KGHDR and CDR2 SFDVKD come from the germline V gene. V lost 4 bases and J lost 5, with 21 bases in between. Here the CDR3 DNA reads TGTGCCACCAGTGAAGCCGGGACATTTGGTTCCAGAGATACGCAGTATTTT. This codes for CATSEAGTFGSRDTQYF.

The chain has TRBV5-1 and TRBJ2-7, with TRBD1 identical over 8 bases. This CDR3 is built from 15 residues. From germline, CDR1 is SGHRS and CDR2 YFSETQ. The V gene end was trimmed by 3 bases and the J gene end by 0 bases; junction bases not matched to a gene: 5. CDR3 nucleotides: TGCGCCAGCAGCTGGGGACAGGTCATCTCCTACGAGCAGTACTTC. Translating it yields CASSWGQVISYEQYF.

J is TRBJ2-5 and V is TRBV19; TRBD1 agrees at 7 bases. This CDR3 comprises 14 residues. Germline values: CDR1 LNHDA, CDR2 SQIVND (reference sequence). The V gene end was trimmed by 4 bases and the J gene end by 2 bases; junction bases not matched to a gene: 4. The CDR3 nucleotides are TGTGCCAGTAGTAGCGGACAGGATCAAGAGACCCAGTACTTC. Translation: CASSSGQDQETQYF.

By share, this clone counts as medium-sized. The CDR3: CASSLEGQGPDTQYF. The CDR3 DNA follows: TGCGCCAGCAGCTTGGAAGGGCAGGGCCCAGATACGCAGTATTTT. V and J are TRBV5-1 and TRBJ2-3; tentatively, D is TRBD1 (5 bases). The CDR3 loop spans 15 amino acids. V lost 0 bases and J 4 bases, leaving 12 bases between the germline ends. The V gene's germline CDR1 is SGHRS and CDR2 YFSETQ.

This clone appeared a single time. The rearrangement links TRBV4-2 to TRBJ2-7, with 7 bases that match TRBD1. The germline CDR1 and CDR2 sequences are LGHNA and YNFKEQ. There are 14 residues in the CDR3. V shed 1 base and J 5 bases; nucleotides not matched to a gene: 5. The CDR3: CASSQGDRDHEQYF. For the CDR3, the DNA is TGTGCCAGCAGCCAAGGAGACAGGGACCACGAGCAGTACTTC.

The DNA of the CDR3 is TGTGCCAGCAGCCCTTGGACAGGGGGCGCCTATGGCTACACCTTC. Residues: CASSPWTGGAYGYTF. The chain employs TRBV14 and TRBJ1-2; 11 nucleotides agree with TRBD1. This CDR3 contains 15 residues. Germline V gene lookup returns CDR1 SGHDN and CDR2 FVKESK. With V trimmed by 4 bases and J by 4 bases, 5 bases remained unmatched. Complete variable domain (other parts from reference TRBV14 and TRBJ1-2): EAGVTQFPSHSVIEKGQTVTLRCDPISGHDNLYWYRRVMGKEIKFLLHFVKESKQDESGMPNNRFLAERTGGTYSTLKVQPAELEDSGVYFCASSPWTGGAYGYTFGSGTRLTVV.

The J gene is TRBJ1-1, the V gene TRBV4-2; D remains unclear. From germline, CDR1 is LGHNA and CDR2 YNFKEQ. This CDR3 has 17 amino acids. V was clipped by 1 base and J by 4 bases, with 19 bases between them. CDR3 sequence: CASSQATTGSVSTEAFF. The CDR3 DNA reads as TGTGCCAGCAGCCAAGCAACTACCGGCTCGGTCAGCACTGAAGCTTTCTTT.

The CDR3 DNA is TGTGCCAGCAGCTTACAGGCGAGCTCCTACGAGCAGTACTTC. It encodes CASSLQASSYEQYF. V is TRBV7-6 and J is TRBJ2-7; no definite D call. The CDR3 length is 14 residues. Germline CDR1 is SGHVS and CDR2 is FNYEAQ. The V end was cut by 2 bases, the J end by 0 bases, with 8 bases between.

As to this clone: One end of the junction is discordant with germline, which a read error may explain. This chain connects TRBV28 to TRBJ2-1; tentatively, D is TRBD2 (6 bases). CDR1 is MDHEN and CDR2 is SYDVKM in the germline V gene. The CDR3 has 13 residues. In nucleotides, the CDR3 is TGTGCCAGCAGCCAAGTAGGTGGTCCGGGGGTGATCTTC. Its protein product is CASSQVGGPGVIF.

The V call is TRBV5-1, the J call TRBJ2-3, with 10 bases fitting TRBD2. In germline, CDR1 is SGHRS, CDR2 YFSETQ. The ends lost 4 bases at V and 3 bases at J; junction bases unmatched: 5. This CDR3 spans 15 amino acids. The CDR3 sequence is CASSLSGGRTDTQYF. The CDR3, as DNA: TGCGCCAGCAGCCTTAGCGGGGGGAGGACAGATACGCAGTATTTT.

The rearrangement joins TRBV28 to TRBJ1-2; TRBD1 matches 7 bases. Trimming at V came to 6 bases and at J to 4 bases, leaving 5 bases not matched to a gene. CDR1 is MDHEN, CDR2 SYDVKM, per germline. This CDR3 spans 13 amino acids. The CDR3 DNA reads TGTGCCAGCAGAGAGACAGGGATCTATGGCTACACCTTC. Translating gives CASRETGIYGYTF.

This rearrangement joins TRBV5-1 to TRBJ1-1; tentative D call: TRBD1 (6 bases). The CDR3 contains 15 residues. In germline, CDR1 is SGHRS, CDR2 YFSETQ. V shed 3 bases and J shed 5 bases, with 17 bases lying between them. The CDR3 bases are TGCGCCAGCAGCTGGGGGCAGGGGTATTCGACTGAAGCTTTCTTT. It specifies CASSWGQGYSTEAFF. Complete variable domain (other parts from reference TRBV5-1 and TRBJ1-1): KAGVTQTPRYLIKTRGQQVTLSCSPISGHRSVSWYQQTPGQGLQFLFEYFSETQRNKGNFPGRFSGRQFSNSRSEMNVSTLELGDSALYLCASSWGQGYSTEAFFGQGTRLTVV.

The J gene is TRBJ2-1, the V gene TRBV7-3; 9 nucleotides line up with TRBD2. V lost 2 bases to trimming and J lost 4 bases; unmatched junction nucleotides: 9. Germline V gene data show CDR1 as SGHTA and CDR2 as FQGTGA. CDR3 length: 17 residues. The CDR3: CASSLGSGGAPYNEQFF. CDR3 nucleotides: TGTGCCAGCAGCTTAGGTAGCGGGGGAGCACCATACAATGAGCAGTTCTTC.

The sample holds a few counts of this clone. This sequence joins TRBV7-8 and TRBJ1-5, with a possible D match to TRBD1 (6 bases). This CDR3 has 16 amino acids. V lost 6 bases to trimming and J lost 4 bases, with 19 bases between them. The germline V gene encodes CDR1 SGHVS and CDR2 FQNEAQ. CDR3 in amino acids: CASSDPKTGYNQPQHF. The CDR3 DNA reads as TGTGCCAGCAGTGATCCTAAGACAGGTTATAATCAGCCCCAGCATTTT.

J is TRBJ2-1 and V is TRBV15, with unresolved D. Germline CDR1 is LNHNV and CDR2 is YYDKDF (reference sequence). The CDR3 runs 13 residues. The germline V and J ends were trimmed by 1 base and 9 bases, with 10 bases remaining between them. Written as DNA, the CDR3 is TGTGCCACCAGCAGAGTTCCCCTCCCTGAGCAGTTCTTC. Encoded protein: CATSRVPLPEQFF.

The J gene is TRBJ1-1, the V gene TRBV2; the D is unclear. Germline assignment: CDR1 SNHLY and CDR2 FYNNEI. The CDR3 has 11 residues. V was cut by 6 bases and J by 4 bases, with 6 bases left in between. The CDR3 DNA follows: TGTGCCAGCAGCTTCCCCACTGAAGCTTTCTTT. As protein: CASSFPTEAFF.

This chain links TRBV7-2 with TRBJ2-1; a weak D match, TRBD1 (5 bases). The CDR3 totals 14 residues. The germline V gene encodes CDR1 SGHTA and CDR2 FQGNSA. With 2 bases removed from V and 2 bases from J, the gap between germline ends came to 7 bases. The CDR3 loop reads CASSLPGPYNEQFF. Written as DNA, the CDR3 is TGTGCCAGCAGCTTACCAGGGCCCTACAATGAGCAGTTCTTC.

Only one count was recorded for this clone. The gene calls are TRBV9 and TRBJ2-1, with 8 bases aligning to TRBD2. The V gene's germline CDR1 is SGDLS and CDR2 YYNGEE. CDR3 length: 15 residues. V lost 0 bases, J lost 4 bases, and 3 bases stayed unmatched. The DNA for the CDR3 is TGTGCCAGCAGCGTAGGTTCTAGCGGGTACAATGAGCAGTTCTTC. This encodes CASSVGSSGYNEQFF.

The V and J genes are TRBV20-1 and TRBJ2-3; D is possibly TRBD2 (5 bases). The CDR3 runs 14 residues. Germline CDR1 is DFQATT and CDR2 is SNEGSKA (reference sequence). Trimming stripped 3 bases from V and 4 bases from J, with 14 bases between. The CDR3 DNA follows: TGCAGTGCTAGTAAGGTGGCTAGCCCAGATACGCAGTATTTT. Translation: CSASKVASPDTQYF.

The CDR3 region is CASSPGSVGQYF. CDR3 DNA sequence: TGTGCCAGCAGCCCCGGGAGCGTCGGGCAGTACTTC. The rearrangement links TRBV12-3 or TRBV12-4 to TRBJ2-7; D may be TRBD2 (6 bases). The CDR3 contains 12 residues. Trimming stripped 6 bases from V and 9 bases from J, with 15 bases between.

The chain uses TRBV11-2 and TRBJ1-5; D possibly corresponds to TRBD1 (5 bases). Germline CDR1 is SGHAT and CDR2 is FQNNGV. This CDR3 has 13 amino acids. Trimming shortened V by 5 bases and J by 6 bases, and 11 bases separated the two germline ends. The CDR3 DNA sequence: TGTGCCAGCAGCCTCCGGGACTTTCAGCCCCAGCATTTT. Its protein product is CASSLRDFQPQHF.